This is a list of T cell receptor beta chains from one sample in a study of siplizumab effects on memory and regulatory T cells. Assay: immunoSEQ multiplex PCR; the TCRdb copy retains only in-frame clones and omits some. Of 55,000 to 65,000 clones detected, about 98% appear once; the ten largest clones hold 1.1%. The sequenced sample consisted of naive CD8+ T cells sorted from blood. The receptors were sampled from a human donor in good health. CDR3s include the opening cysteine and the closing phenylalanine or tryptophan. Clone size is stated in some rows and not others, as once, few, many or a class when expanded.

j_call v_call clone_size cdr3_length cdr3_aa
TRBJ2-3 TRBV9 . 14 CASSVGTGADTQYF
TRBJ1-3 TRBV5-8 . 16 CASSRLRAGSGNTIYF
TRBJ2-7 TRBV29-1 . 13 CSVDAGRDYEQYF
TRBJ1-3 TRBV19 . 14 CASRAQVTGNTIYF
. TRBV7-8 . 14 CASSFGTRGYEQYF
TRBJ1-1 TRBV4-1 . 15 CASSQGPTMNTEAFF
TRBJ2-1 TRBV7-3 . 15 CASSPRRGFYNEQFF
TRBJ2-7 TRBV9 . 13 CASSPPGRDEQYF
TRBJ2-7 TRBV7-8 . 15 CASSLAPGRGSEQYF
TRBJ2-2 TRBV9 . 12 CASSARPGELFF
TRBJ2-3 TRBV30 . 12 CAWAGVVDTQYF
TRBJ2-7 TRBV5-1 . 15 CASSLEGFVSYEQYF
TRBJ1-1 TRBV6-5 . 14 CASRAGGGNTEAFF
TRBJ1-1 TRBV6-6 . 13 CASSLGGNTEAFF
TRBJ2-1 TRBV7-3 . 15 CASSLNRERGNEQFF
TRBJ1-5 TRBV28 . 16 CASSLLPQGSGQPQHF
TRBJ2-5 TRBV7-9 . 15 CASSLPRGGEETQYF
TRBJ2-1 TRBV27 once 15 CASSLSVRVGNEQFF
TRBJ2-1 TRBV29-1 . 13 CSVDPGSYNEQFF
TRBJ1-6 TRBV28 once 16 CASSSTGGGLNSPLHF
TRBJ2-5 TRBV9 . 16 CASSVGGRGYQETQYF
TRBJ2-7 TRBV27 once 16 CASSAAVTGETYEQYF
TRBJ2-3 TRBV2 . 13 CAILLAGADTQYF
TRBJ2-2 TRBV11-2 . 16 CASSLLAGVKTGELFF
TRBJ2-7 TRBV27 . 14 CASRGQSSSYEQYF
TRBJ2-5 TRBV7-9 . 16 CASSPAGLAAEETQYF
TRBJ2-2 TRBV29-1 . 12 CSGVWDTGELFF
TRBJ2-1 TRBV5-1 . 12 CASSGSQGEQFF
TRBJ2-1 TRBV27 . 13 CASADFSYNEQFF
TRBJ1-4 TRBV7-8 once 14 CASRPKGVGEKLFF
TRBJ2-1 TRBV7-9 . 12 CASSRGVDEQFF
TRBJ2-7 TRBV20-1 . 11 CSAREGEEQYF
TRBJ2-7 TRBV2 . 18 CASISGQGAGEDSYEQYF
TRBJ2-1 TRBV7-9 . 14 CASSLASLRDEQFF
TRBJ1-2 TRBV7-2 . 15 CASSPIFRGHVGYTF
TRBJ1-1 TRBV4-3 . 16 CASSQSWTGASTEAFF
TRBJ1-1 TRBV4-1 . 16 CASSQEGFGMNTEAFF
TRBJ1-4 TRBV7-9 . 13 CASSFGVEEKLFF
. TRBV27 . 16 CASKLGTSGNSYEQYF
TRBJ2-3 TRBV6-1 . 17 CASSDWTAGGLTDTQYF
TRBJ1-1 TRBV27 . 13 CASSLGTGWGAFF